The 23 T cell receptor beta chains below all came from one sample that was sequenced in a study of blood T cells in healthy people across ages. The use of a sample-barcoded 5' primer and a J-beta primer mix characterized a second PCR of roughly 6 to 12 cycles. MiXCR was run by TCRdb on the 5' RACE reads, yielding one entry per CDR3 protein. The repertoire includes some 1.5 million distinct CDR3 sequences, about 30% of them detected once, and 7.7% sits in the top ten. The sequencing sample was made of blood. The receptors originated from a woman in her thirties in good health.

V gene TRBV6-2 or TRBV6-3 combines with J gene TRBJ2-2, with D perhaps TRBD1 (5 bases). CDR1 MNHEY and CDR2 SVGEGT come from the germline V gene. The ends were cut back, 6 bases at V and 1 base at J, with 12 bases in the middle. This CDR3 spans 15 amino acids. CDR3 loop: CASRLVGLNTGELFF. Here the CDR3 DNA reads TGTGCCAGCAGGCTTGTGGGGCTGAACACCGGGGAGCTGTTTTTT.

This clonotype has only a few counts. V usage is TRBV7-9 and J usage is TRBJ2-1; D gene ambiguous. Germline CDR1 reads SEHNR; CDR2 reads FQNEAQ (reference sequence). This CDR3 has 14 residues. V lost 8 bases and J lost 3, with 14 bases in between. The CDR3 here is CASWSGLGYNEQFF. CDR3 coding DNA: TGTGCCAGCTGGTCAGGTCTGGGCTACAATGAGCAGTTCTTC.

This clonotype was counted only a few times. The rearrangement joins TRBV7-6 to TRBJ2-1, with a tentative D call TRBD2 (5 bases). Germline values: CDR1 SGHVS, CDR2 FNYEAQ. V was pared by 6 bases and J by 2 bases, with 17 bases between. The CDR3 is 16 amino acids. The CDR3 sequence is CASSLREPLAYNEQFF. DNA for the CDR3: TGTGCCAGCAGTTTACGGGAACCCCTGGCCTACAATGAGCAGTTCTTC. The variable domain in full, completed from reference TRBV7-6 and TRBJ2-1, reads GAGVSQSPRYKVTKRGQDVALRCDPISGHVSLYWYRQALGQGPEFLTYFNYEAQQDKSGLPNDRFSAERPEGSISTLTIQRTEQRDSAMYRCASSLREPLAYNEQFFGPGTRLTVL.

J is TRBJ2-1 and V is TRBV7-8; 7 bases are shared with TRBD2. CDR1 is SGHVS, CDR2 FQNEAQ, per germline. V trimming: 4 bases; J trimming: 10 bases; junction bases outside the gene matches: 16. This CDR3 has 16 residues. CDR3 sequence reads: CASSSTRERGKREQFF. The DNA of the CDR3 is TGTGCCAGCAGCTCCACGCGGGAGCGAGGGAAGCGGGAGCAGTTCTTC.

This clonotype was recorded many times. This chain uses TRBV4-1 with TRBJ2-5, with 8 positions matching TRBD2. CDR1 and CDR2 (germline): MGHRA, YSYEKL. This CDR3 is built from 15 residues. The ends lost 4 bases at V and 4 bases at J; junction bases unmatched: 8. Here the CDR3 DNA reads TGCGCCAGCAGCCGCCAACCGACTAGCGTAGAGACCCAGTACTTC. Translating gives CASSRQPTSVETQYF.

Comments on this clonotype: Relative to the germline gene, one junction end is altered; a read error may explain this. The CDR3 spells CASTPFEGTANEQFF. The CDR3, as DNA: TGTGCAAGTACCCCATTTGAGGGGACGGCCAATGAGCAGTTCTTC. The rearrangement uses TRBV19 and TRBJ2-1, with D possibly being TRBD1 or TRBD2 (5 bases each). The CDR3 loop spans 15 amino acids. The germline gives CDR1 LNHDA, CDR2 SQIVND (reference sequence).

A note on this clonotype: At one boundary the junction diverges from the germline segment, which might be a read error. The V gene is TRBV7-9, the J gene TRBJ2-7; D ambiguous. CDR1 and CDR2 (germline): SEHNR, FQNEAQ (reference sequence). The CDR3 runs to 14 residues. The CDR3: CAGSLAVTPFGQYF. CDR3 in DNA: TGTGCCGGCAGCTTAGCAGTGACCCCCTTTGGGCAGTACTTC.

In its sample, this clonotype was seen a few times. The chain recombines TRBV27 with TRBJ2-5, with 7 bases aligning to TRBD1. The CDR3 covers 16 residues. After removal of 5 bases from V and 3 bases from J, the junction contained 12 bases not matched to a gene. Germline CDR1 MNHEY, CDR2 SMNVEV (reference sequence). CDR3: CASSPGTAEPKETQYF. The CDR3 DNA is TGTGCCAGCAGTCCCGGGACAGCCGAACCTAAAGAGACCCAGTACTTC.

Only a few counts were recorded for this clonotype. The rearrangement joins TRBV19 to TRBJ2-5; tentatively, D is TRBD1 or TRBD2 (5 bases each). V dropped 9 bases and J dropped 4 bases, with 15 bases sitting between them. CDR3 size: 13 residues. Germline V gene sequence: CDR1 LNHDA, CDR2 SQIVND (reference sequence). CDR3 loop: CASRDGGVETQYF. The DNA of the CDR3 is TGTGCCAGCCGAGATGGGGGTGTAGAGACCCAGTACTTC. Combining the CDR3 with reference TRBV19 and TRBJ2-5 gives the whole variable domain DGGITQSPKYLFRKEGQNVTLSCEQNLNHDAMYWYRQDPGQGLRLIYYSQIVNDFQKGDIAEGYSVSREKKESFPLTVTSAQKNPTAFYLCASRDGGVETQYFGPGTRLLVL.

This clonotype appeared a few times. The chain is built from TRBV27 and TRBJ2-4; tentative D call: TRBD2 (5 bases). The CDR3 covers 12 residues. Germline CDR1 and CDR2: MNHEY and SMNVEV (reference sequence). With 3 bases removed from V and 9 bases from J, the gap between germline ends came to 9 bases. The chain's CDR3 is CASSFRGSIQYF. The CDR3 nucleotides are TGTGCCAGCAGTTTTAGAGGGAGCATTCAGTACTTC.

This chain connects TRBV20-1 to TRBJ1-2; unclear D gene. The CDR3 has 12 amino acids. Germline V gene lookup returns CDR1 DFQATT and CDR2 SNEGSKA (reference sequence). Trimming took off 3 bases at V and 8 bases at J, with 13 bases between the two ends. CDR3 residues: CSARDLWEGYTF. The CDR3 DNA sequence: TGCAGTGCTAGGGACCTTTGGGAGGGCTACACCTTC.

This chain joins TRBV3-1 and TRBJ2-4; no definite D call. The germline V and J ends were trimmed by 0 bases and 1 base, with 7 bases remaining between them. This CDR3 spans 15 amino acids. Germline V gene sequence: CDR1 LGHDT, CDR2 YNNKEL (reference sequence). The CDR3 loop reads CASSQDNQAKNIQYF. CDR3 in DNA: TGTGCCAGCAGCCAAGATAACCAGGCCAAAAACATTCAGTACTTC.

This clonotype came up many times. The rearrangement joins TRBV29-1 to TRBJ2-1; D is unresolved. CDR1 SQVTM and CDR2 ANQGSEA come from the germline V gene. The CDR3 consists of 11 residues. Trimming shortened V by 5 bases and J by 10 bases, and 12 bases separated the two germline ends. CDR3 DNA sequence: TGCAGCGTTACCTTAGCTTCGGAGCAGTTCTTC. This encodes CSVTLASEQFF.

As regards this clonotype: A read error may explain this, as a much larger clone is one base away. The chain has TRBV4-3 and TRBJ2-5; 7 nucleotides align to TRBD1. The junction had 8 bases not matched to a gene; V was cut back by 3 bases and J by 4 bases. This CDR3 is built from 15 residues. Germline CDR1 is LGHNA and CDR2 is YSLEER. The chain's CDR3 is CASSQGLDRPETQYF. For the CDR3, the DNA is TGCGCCAGCAGCCAGGGCCTGGACAGGCCAGAGACCCAGTACTTC.

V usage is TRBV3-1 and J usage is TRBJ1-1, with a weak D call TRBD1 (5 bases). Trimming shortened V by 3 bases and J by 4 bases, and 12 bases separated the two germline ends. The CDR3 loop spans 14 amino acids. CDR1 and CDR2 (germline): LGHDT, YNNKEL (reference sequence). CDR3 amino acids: CASSQLGGGTEAFF. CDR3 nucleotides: TGTGCCAGCAGCCAGCTTGGGGGAGGCACTGAAGCTTTCTTT.

CDR3 nucleotides: TGTGCCACCAGGGCCCCCGGGGGCACTGAAGCTTTCTTT. Translated, it gives CATRAPGGTEAFF. The gene calls are TRBV6-6 and TRBJ1-1, with D perhaps TRBD1 (5 bases). V was pared by 10 bases and J by 4 bases, with 16 bases between. This CDR3 spans 13 amino acids. From germline, CDR1 is MNHNY and CDR2 SVGAGI (reference sequence).

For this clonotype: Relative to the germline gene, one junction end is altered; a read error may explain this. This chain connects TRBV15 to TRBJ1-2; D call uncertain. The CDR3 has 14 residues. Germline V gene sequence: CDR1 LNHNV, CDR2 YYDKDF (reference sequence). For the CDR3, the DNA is TGTGCCGCCAGCAAGCTTGAGGCTAACTATGGCTACACCTTC. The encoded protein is CAASKLEANYGYTF.

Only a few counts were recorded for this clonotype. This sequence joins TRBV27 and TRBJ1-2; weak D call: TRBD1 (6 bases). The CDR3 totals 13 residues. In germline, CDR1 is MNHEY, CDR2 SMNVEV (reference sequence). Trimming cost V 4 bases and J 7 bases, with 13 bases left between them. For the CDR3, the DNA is TGTGCCAGCAGTTCTAGGGGGGAAGCTGGCTACACCTTC. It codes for CASSSRGEAGYTF.

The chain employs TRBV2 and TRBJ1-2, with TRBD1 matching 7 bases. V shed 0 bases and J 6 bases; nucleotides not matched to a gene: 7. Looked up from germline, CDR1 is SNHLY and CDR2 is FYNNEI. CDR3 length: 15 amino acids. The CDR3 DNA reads TGTGCCAGCAGTGAAGCCATTCCAGGGGGAAATGGCTACACCTTC. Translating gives CASSEAIPGGNGYTF.

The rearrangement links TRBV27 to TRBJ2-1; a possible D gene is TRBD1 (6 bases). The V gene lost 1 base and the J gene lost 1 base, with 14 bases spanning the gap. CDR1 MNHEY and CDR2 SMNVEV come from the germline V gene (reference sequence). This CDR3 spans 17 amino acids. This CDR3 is CASSLYQGQGSYNEQFF. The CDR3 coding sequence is TGTGCCAGCAGTTTATATCAGGGGCAAGGATCCTACAATGAGCAGTTCTTC.

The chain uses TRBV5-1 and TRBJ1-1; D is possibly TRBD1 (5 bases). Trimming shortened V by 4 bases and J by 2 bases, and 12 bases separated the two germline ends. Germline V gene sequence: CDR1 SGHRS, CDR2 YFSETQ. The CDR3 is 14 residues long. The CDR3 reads CASSARDANTEAFF. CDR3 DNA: TGCGCCAGCAGCGCCCGGGACGCAAACACTGAAGCTTTCTTT.

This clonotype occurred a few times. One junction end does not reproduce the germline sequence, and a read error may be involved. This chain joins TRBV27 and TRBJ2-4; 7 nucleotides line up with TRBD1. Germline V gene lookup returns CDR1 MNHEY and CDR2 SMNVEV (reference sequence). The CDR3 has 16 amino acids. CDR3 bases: TGTGTCAGCAGTCCCTCGGGACAGCTAGCCAAAAACATTCAGTACTTC. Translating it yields CVSSPSGQLAKNIQYF.

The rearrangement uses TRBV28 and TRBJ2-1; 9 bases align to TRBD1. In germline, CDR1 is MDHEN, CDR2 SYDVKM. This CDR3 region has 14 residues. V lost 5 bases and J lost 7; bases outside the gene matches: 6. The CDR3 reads CASSMTGTGNEQFF. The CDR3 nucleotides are TGTGCCAGCAGTATGACCGGGACAGGGAATGAGCAGTTCTTC.